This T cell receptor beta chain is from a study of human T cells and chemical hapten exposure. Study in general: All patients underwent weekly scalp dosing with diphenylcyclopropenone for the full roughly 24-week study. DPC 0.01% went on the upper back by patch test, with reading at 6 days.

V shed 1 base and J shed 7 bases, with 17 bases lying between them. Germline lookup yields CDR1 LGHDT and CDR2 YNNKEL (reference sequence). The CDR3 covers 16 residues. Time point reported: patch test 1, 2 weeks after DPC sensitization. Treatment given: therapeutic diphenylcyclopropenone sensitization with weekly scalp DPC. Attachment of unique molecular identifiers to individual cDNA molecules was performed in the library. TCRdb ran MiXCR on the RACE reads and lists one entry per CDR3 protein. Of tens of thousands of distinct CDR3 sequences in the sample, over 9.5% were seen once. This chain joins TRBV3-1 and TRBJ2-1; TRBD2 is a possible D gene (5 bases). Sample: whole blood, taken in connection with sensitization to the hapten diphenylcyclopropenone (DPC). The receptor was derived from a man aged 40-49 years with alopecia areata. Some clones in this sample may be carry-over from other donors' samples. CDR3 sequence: CASSQAFVGPGNEQFF. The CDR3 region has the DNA TGTGCCAGCAGCCAAGCCTTTGTTGGGCCGGGGAATGAGCAGTTCTTC.